The source of this T cell receptor (beta chain) is a study of CXCR3-negative and CXCR3-positive naive CD8 T cells. As for this clonotype: Its antigen is currently unknown.

The libraries of TRB cDNA were prepared using 5' RACE with UMI labels. Each CDR3 protein gets one entry in TCRdb, which reprocessed the 5' RACE reads and gives no DNA. The sample data list approximately 120,000 distinct CDR3 sequences. Notes on the study in general: Higher TRB CDR3 hydrophobicity marked CXCR3-positive naive cells relative to CXCR3-negative naive cells.

Looked up from germline, CDR1 is SSHAT and CDR2 is FNYEAQ (reference sequence). The CDR3 is 14 amino acids. Sequencing was performed on naive CXCR3+ CD8+ T cells from blood. Sample subset: CD45RO-CCR7+CD27+CD95- naive CD8+ T cells expressing CXCR3 (TNR3+). The receptor was derived from a human donor in good health. Some clones in this sample may be carry-over from other donors' samples. The chain is built from TRBV7-7 and TRBJ2-7. The chain's CDR3 is CASSLTPGDYEQYF.